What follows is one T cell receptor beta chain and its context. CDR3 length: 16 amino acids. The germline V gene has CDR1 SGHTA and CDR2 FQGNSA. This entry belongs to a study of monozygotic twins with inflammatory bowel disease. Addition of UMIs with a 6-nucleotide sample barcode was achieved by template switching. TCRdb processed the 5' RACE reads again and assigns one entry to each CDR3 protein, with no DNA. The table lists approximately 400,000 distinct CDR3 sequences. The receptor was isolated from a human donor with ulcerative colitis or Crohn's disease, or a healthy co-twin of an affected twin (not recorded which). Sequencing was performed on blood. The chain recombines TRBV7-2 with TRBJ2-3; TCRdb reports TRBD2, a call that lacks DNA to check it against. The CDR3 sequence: CASSSRTSWATDTLYF. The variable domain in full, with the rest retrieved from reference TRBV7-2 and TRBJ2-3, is GAGVSQSPSNKVTEKGKDVELRCDPISGHTALYWYRQSLGQGLEFLIYFQGNSAPDKSGLPSDRFSAERTGGSVSTLTIQRTQQEDSAVYLCASSSRTSWATDTLYFGPGTRLTVL.